The rows below give T cell receptor beta chains drawn from one sample of a study of blood T cell repertoires in COVID-19. Clones were read by immunoSEQ multiplex PCR, and TCRdb kept only the in-frame ones, dropping some. The data show roughly 380,000 clones, with roughly nine tenths seen just once and 3% to 4% held by the top ten. The sample comprised peripheral blood. These receptors were collected from a woman in her sixties or seventies with COVID-19, enrolled during active disease. Both conserved end residues are part of each CDR3. The D gene is left open where the match is weak. Size is omitted from some rows. Given values are once, few, many or a class for expanded clones.

TRBV19	TRBJ1-5	-	-	TGTGCCAGTAGTATAACGAGGGACTCCCTCCAGCCCCAGCATTTT	CASSITRDSLQPQHF
TRBV5-1	TRBJ1-4	-	-	TGCGCCAGCAGGGTGGAGTGGAATGAAAAACTGTTTTTT	CASRVEWNEKLFF
TRBV29-1	TRBJ1-4	TRBD1	-	TGCAGCTTCCGCGGGGAACAGGGGGCTGCTAATGAAAAACTGTTTTTT	CSFRGEQGAANEKLFF
TRBV3-1/TRBV3-2	TRBJ2-1	TRBD1	-	TGTGCCAGCAGCCCCGACCTTACAGGGGGCTCCTACAATGAGCAGTTCTTC	CASSPDLTGGSYNEQFF
TRBV5-4	TRBJ2-6	-	-	TGTGCCAGCAGCTTGGAACAGGGCTCTCGTATGGCCAACGTCCTGACTTTC	CASSLEQGSRMANVLTF
TRBV7-9	TRBJ1-2	TRBD1	-	TGTGCCAGCAGCTTAGACGGGGACAGGGGGACAGACTACACCTTC	CASSLDGDRGTDYTF
TRBV16	TRBJ1-2	-	-	TGTGCCAGCAGCCAGGCAGCAGGGCGAGGCTACACCTTC	CASSQAAGRGYTF
TRBV18	TRBJ1-3	-	-	TGTGCCAGCTCCCCCAACTCTGGAAACACCATATATTTT	CASSPNSGNTIYF
TRBV19	TRBJ1-3	TRBD1	-	TGTGCCAGCAAGGGCGGGACAGGGGCCCTTACCTTTGGAAACACCATATATTTT	CASKGGTGALTFGNTIYF
TRBV20-1	TRBJ2-3	-	once	TGCAGTTTCCGGTGGGCGGATACGCAGTATTTT	CSFRWADTQYF
TRBV12-5	TRBJ1-3	-	-	TGTGCTAGTGGTTTGGCTCCCCGGGGAGGGGACGGAAACACCATATATTTT	CASGLAPRGGDGNTIYF
TRBV5-8	TRBJ1-2	-	-	TGTGCCAGCAGTCTAACAGGGTTCTATGGCTACACCTTC	CASSLTGFYGYTF
TRBV3-1/TRBV3-2	TRBJ1-1	TRBD1	-	TGTGCCAGCTCCGACAGGGGGGTCTACACTGAAGCTTTCTTT	CASSDRGVYTEAFF
TRBV4-1	TRBJ1-2	-	once	TGCGCCAGCAGCCAAGATTCAGTAGGCAGGGCCATGGGCGACTATGGCTACACCTTC	CASSQDSVGRAMGDYGYTF
TRBV7-9	TRBJ2-4	TRBD2	once	TGTGCCAGCAGCTTAGCGAGCGGGGGGGCCCAAAACATTCAGTACTTC	CASSLASGGAQNIQYF
TRBV5-1	TRBJ1-1	-	-	TGCGCCAGCAGCTTGGCAGGGTGGACTGAAGCTTTCTTT	CASSLAGWTEAFF
TRBV11-2	TRBJ1-1	-	-	TGTGCCAGCAGCGACGGGGTTTTGAACACTGAAGCTTTCTTT	CASSDGVLNTEAFF
TRBV5-6	TRBJ1-2	-	-	TGTGCCAGCAGCCCGCGGGAAGTCTATGGCTACACCTTC	CASSPREVYGYTF
TRBV5-1	TRBJ1-1	TRBD1	-	TGCGCCAGCAGCCGGGACAGTGACCTCGCAAGGGAAGCTTTCTTT	CASSRDSDLAREAFF
TRBV19	TRBJ2-7	-	-	TGTGCCAGTAGTATATCCGAGAGGAACGAGCAGTACTTC	CASSISERNEQYF
TRBV5-5	TRBJ1-6	-	once	TGTGCCAGCAGCTTGATGATCGGACAGTCACCCCTCCACTTT	CASSLMIGQSPLHF
TRBV6-5	TRBJ2-7	-	-	TGTGCCAGCAGTTACTCGAAAGCGGGTGGGTACGAGCAGTACTTC	CASSYSKAGGYEQYF
TRBV28	TRBJ1-5	-	-	TGTGCCAGCAGTTGGGGCAATAGCAATCAGCCCCAGCATTTT	CASSWGNSNQPQHF